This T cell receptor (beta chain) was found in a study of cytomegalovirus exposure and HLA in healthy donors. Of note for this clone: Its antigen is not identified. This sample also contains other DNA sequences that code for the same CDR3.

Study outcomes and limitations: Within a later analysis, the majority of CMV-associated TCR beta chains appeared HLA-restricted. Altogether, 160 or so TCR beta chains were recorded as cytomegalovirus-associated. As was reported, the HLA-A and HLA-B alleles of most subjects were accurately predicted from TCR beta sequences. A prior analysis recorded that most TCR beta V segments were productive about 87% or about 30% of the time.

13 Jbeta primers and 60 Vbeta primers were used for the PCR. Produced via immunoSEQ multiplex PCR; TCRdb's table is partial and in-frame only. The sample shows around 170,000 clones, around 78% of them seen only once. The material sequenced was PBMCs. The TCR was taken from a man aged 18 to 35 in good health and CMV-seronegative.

This chain's CDR3 is CASRRDRGGNTIYF. The CDR3 bases are TGTGCCAGTAGGAGGGACAGGGGTGGAAACACCATATATTTT. The chain employs TRBV2 and TRBJ1-3; TRBD1 agrees at 10 bases. V lost 9 bases and J lost 3; bases outside the gene matches: 5. CDR1 and CDR2 from the germline V gene are SNHLY and FYNNEI. This CDR3 is built from 14 residues.